Presented here are 23 T cell receptor beta chains from one specimen sequenced in a study of cytomegalovirus exposure and HLA in healthy donors. 13 Jbeta primers and 60 Vbeta primers were used for the PCR. Repertoires were generated with immunoSEQ multiplex PCR, while TCRdb's copy carries only in-frame clones and drops some. This sample has approximately 120,000 clones, with roughly 79% found just once. The sequenced sample was PBMCs. These receptor sequences come from a woman in her 30s in good health and CMV-seronegative.

The V and J genes are TRBV5-1 and TRBJ2-6; D not resolved. This CDR3 contains 16 residues. V shed 2 bases and J shed 0 bases, with 9 bases lying between them. CDR1 is SGHRS and CDR2 is YFSETQ in the germline V gene. CDR3 sequence (DNA): TGCGCCAGCAGCTTCGGTACGAGCTCTGGGGCCAACGTCCTGACTTTC. Its protein product is CASSFGTSSGANVLTF.

The V call is TRBV7-2, the J call TRBJ2-2, with TRBD2 identical over 15 bases. This CDR3 is 18 amino acids long. The germline CDR1 and CDR2 sequences are SGHTA and FQGNSA. V lost 5 bases, J lost 2 bases, and 6 bases stayed unmatched. CDR3 protein: CASSLGLAGGVNTGELFF. CDR3 DNA: TGTGCCAGCAGCCTTGGACTAGCGGGAGGGGTAAACACCGGGGAGCTGTTTTTT.

J is TRBJ2-1 and V is TRBV10-3; the D gene is possibly TRBD2 (5 bases). CDR1 and CDR2 (germline): ENHRY, SYGVKD. The V end lost 6 bases, the J end lost 4 bases, and 13 bases lay between the germline ends. The CDR3 runs to 14 residues. The CDR3 protein is CAISLGVQYNEQFF. The CDR3 DNA sequence: TGTGCCATCAGCCTCGGGGTACAGTACAATGAGCAGTTCTTC.

The rearrangement joins TRBV30 to TRBJ2-1, with 8 bases matching TRBD2. Trimming took 1 base from V and 3 from J; bases not matched to a gene: 2. Germline CDR1 is GTSNPN and CDR2 is SVGIG (reference sequence). The CDR3 runs 14 residues. The CDR3 region has the DNA TGTGCCTGGAGTGCCGGGACTAGCTACAATGAGCAGTTCTTC. Encoded protein: CAWSAGTSYNEQFF.

J is TRBJ1-4 and V is TRBV4-2; D call uncertain. V was cut by 5 bases and J by 0 bases, with 10 bases left in between. The CDR3 sequence is 15 residues long. The germline V gene encodes CDR1 LGHNA and CDR2 YNFKEQ. CDR3: CASSVHRSTNEKLFF. CDR3 nucleotide sequence: TGTGCCAGCAGCGTACACAGATCAACTAATGAAAAACTGTTTTTT.

This clone was detected only once. The genes are TRBV6-5 and TRBJ1-2; D is unclear. Looked up from germline, CDR1 is MNHEY and CDR2 is SVGAGI. This CDR3 is 13 amino acids long. The V end was cut by 5 bases, the J end by 5 bases, with 12 bases between. CDR3 in amino acids: CASSTRLSYGYTF. For the CDR3, the DNA is TGTGCCAGCAGTACCCGACTGTCATATGGCTACACCTTC.

This clone has more than one count but fewer than ten. The chain links TRBV19 to TRBJ1-5, with 10 positions matching TRBD1. Germline assignment: CDR1 LNHDA and CDR2 SQIVND (reference sequence). After removal of 4 bases from V and 5 bases from J, the junction contained 11 bases not matched to a gene. The CDR3 is made up of 17 amino acids. The CDR3 DNA is TGTGCCAGTAGTAGGAGTTGGAGACAGGGGGCGGATCAGCCCCAGCATTTT. As protein: CASSRSWRQGADQPQHF.

This rearrangement joins TRBV10-3 to TRBJ2-3, with D possibly matching TRBD2 (6 bases). The germline V gene has CDR1 ENHRY and CDR2 SYGVKD. This CDR3 comprises 17 residues. V lost 8 bases to trimming and J lost 2 bases, with 23 bases between them. The DNA for the CDR3 is TGTGCCATCGGGGAGGAGGGATCCTCACCAACCACAGATACGCAGTATTTT. This codes for CAIGEEGSSPTTDTQYF.

Remarks on this clone: The sample contains more than one DNA sequence encoding this CDR3. V is TRBV5-1 and J is TRBJ2-5; 8 nucleotides align to TRBD1. Germline V CDR1 and CDR2: SGHRS, YFSETQ. V was clipped by 0 bases and J by 2 bases; unmatched bases: 3. This CDR3 comprises 15 residues. CDR3 DNA sequence: TGCGCCAGCAGCTTGGATACAGGGGGTCAAGAGACCCAGTACTTC. It yields the protein CASSLDTGGQETQYF.

Only one count was recorded for this clone. The chain uses TRBV2 and TRBJ2-1, with 7 bases that match TRBD1. Germline values: CDR1 SNHLY, CDR2 FYNNEI. The CDR3 totals 15 residues. V lost 6 bases to trimming and J lost 0 bases; unmatched junction nucleotides: 5. CDR3 in amino acids: CASRRAGGSYNEQFF. The CDR3 DNA follows: TGTGCCAGCAGACGCGCAGGGGGCTCCTACAATGAGCAGTTCTTC.

The chain employs TRBV5-1 and TRBJ2-1; 9 nucleotides match TRBD2. With 2 bases clipped from V and 6 bases from J, the junction kept 3 bases outside the gene matches. There are 14 residues in the CDR3. Germline V gene data show CDR1 as SGHRS and CDR2 as YFSETQ. As DNA, the CDR3 is TGCGCCAGCAGCTTAGGGACTAGCAGCAATGAGCAGTTCTTC. Amino acid sequence: CASSLGTSSNEQFF. Combining the CDR3 with reference TRBV5-1 and TRBJ2-1 gives the whole variable domain KAGVTQTPRYLIKTRGQQVTLSCSPISGHRSVSWYQQTPGQGLQFLFEYFSETQRNKGNFPGRFSGRQFSNSRSEMNVSTLELGDSALYLCASSLGTSSNEQFFGPGTRLTVL.

The V and J genes are TRBV14 and TRBJ2-3, with D possibly being TRBD1 (6 bases). Deletions cut 2 bases from V and 2 bases from J, with 11 bases between. CDR3 length: 15 amino acids. CDR1 is SGHDN, CDR2 FVKESK, per germline. In nucleotides, the CDR3 is TGTGCCAGCAGCCAAAGGGGGTCATCCACAGATACGCAGTATTTT. Translated, it gives CASSQRGSSTDTQYF.

As concerns this clone: This sample includes further DNA sequences coding for the same CDR3. This chain joins TRBV2 and TRBJ2-7; TRBD2 agrees at 7 bases. V trimming: 7 bases; J trimming: 2 bases; junction bases outside the gene matches: 8. The CDR3 spans 14 residues. Germline V gene lookup returns CDR1 SNHLY and CDR2 FYNNEI. CDR3 sequence: CASNPGLAAYEQYF. CDR3 bases: TGTGCCAGCAACCCGGGGCTAGCGGCCTACGAGCAGTACTTC.

This sequence joins TRBV6-5 and TRBJ1-1; the match to TRBD1 covers 10 bases. Germline lookup yields CDR1 MNHEY and CDR2 SVGAGI. The CDR3 loop spans 13 amino acids. The V and J ends lost 6 bases and 4 bases, in that order; junction bases with no gene match: 2. CDR3 coding DNA: TGTGCCAGCAGACGACAGGGGGCCACTGAAGCTTTCTTT. Its protein is CASRRQGATEAFF.

The chain carries TRBV5-6 and TRBJ2-3; 10 positions agree with TRBD2. Germline V gene data show CDR1 as SGHDT and CDR2 as YYEEEE. The CDR3 covers 17 residues. The V segment lost 0 bases and the J segment 3 bases; nucleotides outside the gene matches: 7. CDR3 sequence: CASSLGSGRAGTDTQYF. The CDR3 bases are TGTGCCAGCAGCTTGGGGAGCGGGAGGGCGGGGACAGATACGCAGTATTTT.

This chain links TRBV6-5 with TRBJ2-1, with D perhaps matching TRBD2 (5 bases). The CDR3 runs 15 residues. Germline-derived CDR1 and CDR2 are MNHEY and SVGAGI. Trimming cost V 0 bases and J 9 bases, with 15 bases left between them. For the CDR3, the DNA is TGTGCCAGCAGTTACTCGACTACCAACCTCGGTGAGCAGTTCTTC. Its translation is CASSYSTTNLGEQFF.

This chain links TRBV5-1 with TRBJ2-7; no clear D. Germline CDR1 reads SGHRS; CDR2 reads YFSETQ. This CDR3 has 15 residues. Trimming removed 6 bases at V and 0 bases at J, with 16 bases between. This CDR3 reads CASKVGPLSSYEQYF. CDR3 coding DNA: TGCGCCAGCAAAGTCGGTCCTTTAAGCTCCTACGAGCAGTACTTC. The full variable domain, its missing parts supplied by reference TRBV5-1 and TRBJ2-7, is KAGVTQTPRYLIKTRGQQVTLSCSPISGHRSVSWYQQTPGQGLQFLFEYFSETQRNKGNFPGRFSGRQFSNSRSEMNVSTLELGDSALYLCASKVGPLSSYEQYFGPGTRLTVT.

This clone was seen only once. The chain has TRBV19 and TRBJ1-2, with D maybe TRBD1 (6 bases). Looked up from germline, CDR1 is LNHDA and CDR2 is SQIVND (reference sequence). The CDR3 totals 15 residues. Between the trimmed V and J ends, which lost 0 bases and 5 bases, there was a span of 13 bases. The DNA of the CDR3 is TGTGCCAGTAGTATAGATACAGGGCCCCAGTATGGCTACACCTTC. This encodes CASSIDTGPQYGYTF.

The V and J genes are TRBV5-1 and TRBJ1-1; D might be TRBD1 (5 bases). The CDR3 runs 15 residues. Germline V gives CDR1 SGHRS, CDR2 YFSETQ. V shed 2 bases and J shed 0 bases, with 11 bases lying between them. CDR3 residues: CASSFFGGMNTEAFF. In DNA, the CDR3 is TGCGCCAGCAGCTTTTTCGGGGGGATGAACACTGAAGCTTTCTTT.

The chain combines TRBV5-6 with TRBJ1-2, with no clear D. Germline loops: CDR1 SGHDT, CDR2 YYEEEE. Deletions cut 2 bases from V and 1 base from J, with 15 bases between. The CDR3 covers 16 residues. The CDR3 sequence is CASSLLSGSFNYGYTF. In DNA form, the CDR3 reads TGTGCCAGCAGCTTACTTTCCGGGTCTTTTAACTATGGCTACACCTTC.

The chain joins TRBV23-1 to TRBJ1-5; no reliable D call. TRBV23-1 is treated as an ORF (open reading frame) with a function not yet certain. The CDR3 has 17 residues. The ends were cut back, 3 bases at V and 0 bases at J, with 15 bases in the middle. This CDR3 reads CASSQPRGAYSNQPQHF. Here the CDR3 DNA reads TGCGCCAGCAGTCAGCCCCGGGGAGCCTATAGCAATCAGCCCCAGCATTTT.

This clone was counted between two and nine times. The V and J genes are TRBV5-1 and TRBJ1-2; 8 nucleotides agree with TRBD1. This CDR3 has 18 amino acids. Per the germline V gene, CDR1 is SGHRS and CDR2 is YFSETQ. Unmatched junction bases numbered 15, after V lost 2 bases and J lost 3 bases. CDR3 sequence reads: CASSFLLRTGRPDYGYTF. For the CDR3, the DNA is TGCGCCAGCAGCTTTTTACTAAGGACAGGGAGACCGGACTATGGCTACACCTTC.

CDR3 bases: TGCGCCAGCAGGGAGGGACAGGTCTCCTACGAGCAGTACTTC. Translation gives CASREGQVSYEQYF. The rearrangement joins TRBV23-1 to TRBJ2-7, with TRBD1 identical over 8 bases. TRBV23-1 is classed as an ORF, of uncertain function. With 6 bases clipped from V and 0 bases from J, the junction kept 4 bases outside the gene matches. This CDR3 contains 14 residues.